The sequence of this T cell receptor beta chain was determined in a study of blood T cell repertoires in COVID-19. Study summary: Donors in the United States, Italy and Spain gave samples during acute or convalescent COVID-19. The cDNA or gDNA used as material had been derived from T cells, B-cell-depleted T cells, or PBMCs.

Under the authors' procedure: Using reference gene primer amplification, nucleated cell counts were estimated. Only in-frame clones appear in the TCRdb table, and some are missing; sequencing was by immunoSEQ multiplex PCR. V, J and clone size were drawn from that table, and D and trimming were deduced from the DNA. The sample carries around 170,000 clones, about nine tenths recorded once. Source material: peripheral blood. This TCR came from a man aged 55 to 70 with acute or convalescent COVID-19.

CDR3 residues: CATSDYRGLGPQHF. The CDR3 DNA follows: TGTGCCACCAGTGACTACAGGGGGCTGGGGCCCCAGCATTTT. This chain connects TRBV24-1 to TRBJ1-5; TRBD1 matches 9 bases. Germline CDR1 KGHDR, CDR2 SFDVKD. Unmatched junction bases numbered 6, after V lost 4 bases and J lost 9 bases. This CDR3 has 14 residues.